The 31 T cell receptor beta chains listed next were all sequenced from one sample in a study of blood T cell repertoires in COVID-19 (dated by TCRdb to between 2020 and 2021). Receptors were amplified or captured by the immunoSEQ multiplex PCR assay. TCRdb re-hosts the immuneACCESS table, in-frame sequences only. Its copies lack some clones; in the studies checked, an unresolved V gene accounts for under half of them, and the cause for the rest is not known. This sample gives roughly 260,000 clones in total; about 89% of them show up just once. The biggest ten clones account for over 2% of the sample. Sequenced sample: peripheral blood. These receptor sequences come from a woman in her forties or fifties with acute or convalescent COVID-19.

CDR3 DNA: TGTGCCAGCAGCCCGGAGGCCGGGGAGCTGTTTTTT. This translates into CASSPEAGELFF. The V call is TRBV2, the J call TRBJ2-2, with D possibly matching TRBD2 (5 bases). Germline V gives CDR1 SNHLY, CDR2 FYNNEI. The CDR3 spans 12 residues. V dropped 6 bases and J dropped 6 bases, with 8 bases sitting between them.

V is TRBV7-9 and J is TRBJ1-1, with D maybe TRBD1 (6 bases). In germline, CDR1 is SEHNR, CDR2 FQNEAQ (reference sequence). With 5 bases removed from V and 11 bases from J, the gap between germline ends came to 21 bases. The CDR3 consists of 14 residues. In DNA form, the CDR3 reads TGTGCCAGCAGCCTAGAGGGGACACTAAAAGGGGCTTTCTTT. Translation gives CASSLEGTLKGAFF.

In DNA form, the CDR3 reads TGCGCCAGCAGCTCCACCGGGGATGTGTACGAAGCTTTCTTT. Protein sequence: CASSSTGDVYEAFF. V gene TRBV5-1 combines with J gene TRBJ1-1, with no clear D. V was clipped by 3 bases and J by 8 bases, with 17 bases between them. This CDR3 has 14 residues. CDR1 is SGHRS, CDR2 YFSETQ, per germline.

The chain employs TRBV6-5 and TRBJ2-7, with 11 bases identical to TRBD1. CDR1 and CDR2 from the germline V gene are MNHEY and SVGAGI. The CDR3 is 15 residues long. V gave up 6 bases and J gave up 1 base; unmatched junction bases: 5. CDR3 coding DNA: TGTGCCAGCAGGACCGGGACAGGGGGTTCCTACGAGCAGTACTTC. Its translation is CASRTGTGGSYEQYF.

V and J are TRBV7-9 and TRBJ2-7; 8 bases map to TRBD2. Per the germline V gene, CDR1 is SEHNR and CDR2 is FQNEAQ (reference sequence). There are 15 residues in the CDR3. V lost 0 bases, J lost 5 bases, and 6 bases stayed unmatched. The CDR3 loop is CASSLASGTNHEQYF. DNA of the CDR3: TGTGCCAGCAGCTTAGCTAGCGGGACGAACCACGAGCAGTACTTC.

The genes are TRBV7-9 and TRBJ2-4, with TRBD2 matching 8 bases. The CDR3 sequence is 13 residues long. Germline lookup yields CDR1 SEHNR and CDR2 FQNEAQ (reference sequence). The V gene end was trimmed by 5 bases and the J gene end by 5 bases; junction bases not matched to a gene: 2. The CDR3, as DNA: TGTGCCAGCAGCCAACTAGCGGAAAACATTCAGTACTTC. Translation: CASSQLAENIQYF.

The rearrangement joins TRBV9 to TRBJ2-2; 11 nucleotides line up with TRBD2. V dropped 2 bases and J dropped 6; count of bases not matched to a gene: 6. Germline-derived CDR1 and CDR2 are SGDLS and YYNGEE. CDR3 size: 16 residues. CDR3 protein: CASSVSTSGSSGELFF. The CDR3 DNA follows: TGTGCCAGCAGCGTCTCTACTAGCGGGAGTTCCGGGGAGCTGTTTTTT.

This chain links TRBV7-8 with TRBJ2-2; 8 bases are shared with TRBD2. Per germline, CDR1 SGHVS and CDR2 FQNEAQ. The trim removed 1 base at V and 2 bases at J, leaving 3 bases unmatched. CDR3 length: 16 amino acids. The CDR3 coding sequence is TGTGCCAGCAGCTTAGGAACTAGCGGTAACACCGGGGAGCTGTTTTTT. It translates to CASSLGTSGNTGELFF.

The chain has TRBV2 and TRBJ1-4; 8 positions match TRBD1. CDR1 is SNHLY and CDR2 is FYNNEI in the germline V gene. The CDR3 covers 16 residues. The V gene end was trimmed by 4 bases and the J gene end by 5 bases; junction bases not matched to a gene: 9. The CDR3 is CASSASSGGSNEKLFF. The CDR3, as DNA: TGTGCCAGCAGTGCCTCCTCAGGGGGCTCCAATGAAAAACTGTTTTTT.

The V call is TRBV4-2, the J call TRBJ2-1; 15 nucleotides match TRBD2. The CDR3 is 16 residues long. The trim removed 1 base at V and 9 bases at J, leaving 4 bases unmatched. CDR1 is LGHNA and CDR2 is YNFKEQ in the germline V gene. This chain's CDR3 is CASSQGTSGRGGEQFF. In DNA form, the CDR3 reads TGTGCCAGCAGCCAAGGGACTAGCGGGAGGGGTGGTGAGCAGTTCTTC.

The genes are TRBV14 and TRBJ2-3; no firm D call. V was shortened by 4 bases and J by 0 bases, with 2 bases between the two germline ends. The CDR3 sequence is 12 residues long. In germline, CDR1 is SGHDN, CDR2 FVKESK. The CDR3 is CASSPSTDTQYF. The CDR3 DNA follows: TGTGCCAGCAGCCCTAGCACAGATACGCAGTATTTT.

J is TRBJ1-4 and V is TRBV2, with no clear D. CDR3 length equals 18 residues. The germline V gene has CDR1 SNHLY and CDR2 FYNNEI. The V end lost 2 bases, the J end lost 3 bases, and 19 bases lay between the germline ends. CDR3 nucleotides: TGTGCCAGCAGTGAATCCCCTCATGCGGCTCGGGCTAATGAAAAACTGTTTTTT. Translation: CASSESPHAARANEKLFF.

This chain links TRBV5-1 with TRBJ2-1; 10 bases agree with TRBD2. The germline CDR1 and CDR2 sequences are SGHRS and YFSETQ. V lost 4 bases and J lost 4; bases outside the gene matches: 8. The CDR3 loop spans 16 amino acids. Here the CDR3 reads CASSLRTSGLYNEQFF. The CDR3 DNA follows: TGCGCCAGCAGCCTGAGGACTAGCGGACTTTACAATGAGCAGTTCTTC.

This chain links TRBV11-2 with TRBJ1-2; TRBD1 is a possible D gene (5 bases). This CDR3 comprises 12 residues. CDR1 is SGHAT, CDR2 FQNNGV, per germline. Trimming took 5 bases from V and 7 from J, leaving 11 bases between them. The CDR3 region has the DNA TGTGCCAGCAGCCAGGGTGAGACTGGCTACACCTTC. Its translation: CASSQGETGYTF.

Concerning this clone: The same CDR3 is also encoded by other DNA sequences in this sample. The J gene is TRBJ2-7, the V gene TRBV12-3 or TRBV12-4, with D possibly TRBD1 on 5 matching bases. The CDR3 runs 13 residues. Trimming stripped 3 bases from V and 4 bases from J, with 10 bases between. Here the CDR3 DNA reads TGTGCCAGCAGTTTCGGGCAGGGTTACGAGCAGTACTTC. Residues: CASSFGQGYEQYF.

This clone was observed a single time. CDR3 protein: CASSSLRLHAGRGYEQYF. DNA for the CDR3: TGTGCCAGCAGCTCCTTACGGCTCCATGCGGGACGAGGCTACGAGCAGTACTTC. The chain is built from TRBV7-2 and TRBJ2-7; D possibly corresponds to TRBD2 (6 bases). The V and J ends lost 4 bases and 3 bases respectively, with 25 bases between them. CDR3 length: 18 amino acids. Germline-derived CDR1 and CDR2 are SGHTA and FQGNSA.

This chain links TRBV29-1 with TRBJ1-5; D call uncertain. The CDR3 is made up of 12 amino acids. Germline V lookup: CDR1 SQVTM, CDR2 ANQGSEA. Trimming pared 2 bases from V and 7 bases from J, leaving 9 bases between. CDR3: CSVESGGQPQHF. The CDR3 DNA sequence: TGCAGCGTTGAATCGGGCGGGCAGCCCCAGCATTTT. The variable domain in full, with the rest retrieved from reference TRBV29-1 and TRBJ1-5, is SAVISQKPSRDICQRGTSLTIQCQVDSQVTMMFWYRQQPGQSLTLIATANQGSEATYESGFVIDKFPISRPNLTFSTLTVSNMSPEDSSIYLCSVESGGQPQHFGDGTRLSIL.

The chain joins TRBV2 to TRBJ1-3, with a weak D call TRBD1 (6 bases). CDR1 is SNHLY, CDR2 FYNNEI, per germline. V shed 3 bases and J shed 2 bases, with 11 bases lying between them. This CDR3 has 15 residues. As DNA, the CDR3 is TGTGCCAGCAGTGACAGGGCAGGGGCTGGAAACACCATATATTTT. Its protein product is CASSDRAGAGNTIYF.

The CDR3 DNA is TGTGCCAGCAGCTCACTTTACACTGAAGCTTTCTTT. This encodes CASSSLYTEAFF. The chain joins TRBV5-4 to TRBJ1-1; no clear D. This CDR3 is 12 amino acids long. CDR1 SGHNT and CDR2 YYREEE come from the germline V gene (reference sequence). V shed 3 bases and J shed 3 bases, with 6 bases lying between them.

This chain uses TRBV7-9 with TRBJ2-7; D is possibly TRBD2 (6 bases). The CDR3 runs to 13 residues. Looked up from germline, CDR1 is SEHNR and CDR2 is FQNEAQ (reference sequence). V lost 1 base, J lost 5 bases, and 9 bases lay in between. The CDR3 spells CASSLVGEDEQYF. The CDR3 DNA reads as TGTGCCAGCAGCTTAGTGGGGGAGGACGAGCAGTACTTC.

The rearrangement links TRBV18 to TRBJ1-1; no definite D call. This CDR3 comprises 14 residues. Trimming cost V 5 bases and J 1 base, with 11 bases left between them. Germline values: CDR1 KGHSH, CDR2 LQKENI. The CDR3: CASSSNPGNTEAFF. For the CDR3, the DNA is TGTGCCAGCTCATCCAATCCAGGGAACACTGAAGCTTTCTTT.

The V call is TRBV28, the J call TRBJ2-7, with 10 bases that match TRBD1. The length of the CDR3 is 15 residues. The J segment lost 3 bases and the V segment lost 4 bases, leaving 6 bases of the junction unmatched. Germline CDR1 MDHEN, CDR2 SYDVKM. CDR3 in DNA: TGTGCCAGCAGTTCGAGCGGACAGGGGGACTACGAGCAGTACTTC. Its protein product is CASSSSGQGDYEQYF.

The genes are TRBV5-1 and TRBJ1-3, with no clear D. Between the trimmed V and J ends, which lost 3 bases and 0 bases, there was a span of 10 bases. In germline, CDR1 is SGHRS, CDR2 YFSETQ. The CDR3 is made up of 15 amino acids. The chain's CDR3 is CASSSSAYSGNTIYF. For the CDR3, the DNA is TGCGCCAGCAGCTCATCAGCGTACTCTGGAAACACCATATATTTT.

The V gene is TRBV28, the J gene TRBJ1-5; 7 bases agree with TRBD1. The CDR3 runs 14 residues. V dropped 6 bases and J dropped 4; count of bases not matched to a gene: 6. CDR1 is MDHEN, CDR2 SYDVKM, per germline. CDR3 nucleotides: TGTGCCAGCAGCCTTGGACAGGCAAATCAGCCCCAGCATTTT. This encodes CASSLGQANQPQHF.

The genes are TRBV11-3 and TRBJ2-4, with 10 bases identical to TRBD1. This CDR3 contains 17 residues. After removal of 1 base from V and 3 bases from J, the junction contained 6 bases not matched to a gene. Looked up from germline, CDR1 is SGHNT and CDR2 is YENEEA. The CDR3 sequence is CASSLGVGQGGKNIQYF. The CDR3 bases are TGTGCCAGCAGCTTAGGCGTAGGACAGGGGGGCAAAAACATTCAGTACTTC.

The rearrangement uses TRBV19 and TRBJ1-4, with D perhaps TRBD1 (6 bases). In germline, CDR1 is LNHDA, CDR2 SQIVND (reference sequence). V lost 6 bases, J lost 7 bases, and 27 bases lay in between. The CDR3 is made up of 18 amino acids. CDR3 DNA: TGTGCCAGTAGCACCGGGACACCAACCCGGGGTGTGTCTGAAAAACTGTTTTTT. As protein: CASSTGTPTRGVSEKLFF.

The chain recombines TRBV24-1 with TRBJ2-7; D is possibly TRBD2 (6 bases). This CDR3 region has 22 residues. Germline values: CDR1 KGHDR, CDR2 SFDVKD. V was trimmed by 6 bases and J by 3 bases, leaving 38 bases between them. CDR3 loop: CATSRDVRVYWGLLAEVYEQYF. The CDR3 coding sequence is TGTGCCACCAGTCGTGATGTAAGAGTCTACTGGGGATTATTAGCGGAGGTCTACGAGCAGTACTTC.

This clone was picked up one time. The chain links TRBV19 to TRBJ2-1, with 8 bases aligning to TRBD2. Germline assignment: CDR1 LNHDA and CDR2 SQIVND (reference sequence). The CDR3 consists of 17 residues. The J segment lost 2 bases and the V segment lost 6 bases, leaving 12 bases of the junction unmatched. CDR3 sequence reads: CASRVFGGGRTYNEQFF. CDR3 nucleotides: TGTGCCAGTAGGGTGTTTGGGGGCGGGAGGACCTACAATGAGCAGTTCTTC.

The V and J genes are TRBV2 and TRBJ2-2, with TRBD1 matching over 11 bases. The CDR3 loop spans 15 amino acids. V lost 6 bases and J lost 3; bases outside the gene matches: 3. Germline V CDR1 and CDR2: SNHLY, FYNNEI. DNA of the CDR3: TGTGCCAGCAGGGGGACAGGGGGATACACCGGGGAGCTGTTTTTT. Amino acid sequence: CASRGTGGYTGELFF.

The chain recombines TRBV2 with TRBJ1-4; TRBD1 aligns across 7 bases. There are 13 residues in the CDR3. Trimming at V came to 6 bases and at J to 2 bases, leaving 0 bases not matched to a gene. CDR1 is SNHLY and CDR2 is FYNNEI in the germline V gene. CDR3 sequence: CASRDRTNEKLFF. CDR3 nucleotide sequence: TGTGCCAGCAGGGACAGGACTAATGAAAAACTGTTTTTT. Full variable domain (rest looked up from reference TRBV2 and TRBJ1-4): EPEVTQTPSHQVTQMGQEVILRCVPISNHLYFYWYRQILGQKVEFLVSFYNNEISEKSEIFDDQFSVERPDGSNFTLKIRSTKLEDSAMYFCASRDRTNEKLFFGSGTQLSVL.

V usage is TRBV5-1 and J usage is TRBJ2-7; 16 bases map to TRBD2. The CDR3 length is 17 residues. J was trimmed by 6 bases and V by 3 bases; bases with no gene match: 9. Looked up from germline, CDR1 is SGHRS and CDR2 is YFSETQ. The CDR3 DNA reads as TGCGCCAGCAGCTCACTGGGACTAGCGGGAGGGCCGTCCGAGCAGTACTTC. Translating gives CASSSLGLAGGPSEQYF.